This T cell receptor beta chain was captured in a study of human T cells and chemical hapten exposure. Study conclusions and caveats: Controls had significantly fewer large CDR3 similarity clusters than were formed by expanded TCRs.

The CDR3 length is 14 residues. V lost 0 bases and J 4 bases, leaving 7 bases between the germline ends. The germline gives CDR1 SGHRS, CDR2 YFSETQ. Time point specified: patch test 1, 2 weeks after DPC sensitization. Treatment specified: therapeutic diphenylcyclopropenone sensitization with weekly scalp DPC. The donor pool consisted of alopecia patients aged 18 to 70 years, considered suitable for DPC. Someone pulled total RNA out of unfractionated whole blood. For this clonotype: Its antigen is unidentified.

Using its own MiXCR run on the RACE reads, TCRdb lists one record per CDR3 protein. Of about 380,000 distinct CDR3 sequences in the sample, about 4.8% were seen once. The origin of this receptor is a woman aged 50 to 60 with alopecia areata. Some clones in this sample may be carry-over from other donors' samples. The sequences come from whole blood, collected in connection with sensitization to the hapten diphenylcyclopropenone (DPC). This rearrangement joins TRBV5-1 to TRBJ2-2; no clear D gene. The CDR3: CASSLGSGTGELFF. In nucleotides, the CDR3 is TGCGCCAGCAGCTTGGGTTCAGGCACCGGGGAGCTGTTTTTT.